What follows are 9 T cell receptor beta chains derived from one specimen sequenced in a study of blood T cell repertoires in COVID-19. Method: immunoSEQ multiplex PCR; TCRdb's copy keeps in-frame clones and lacks some. The sample lists around 300,000 clones, over 75% occurring once. The sequenced sample consisted of PBMCs or T cells enriched from blood (not recorded which). These receptors originate from a woman aged 18-29 years who had recovered from COVID-19.

The rearrangement uses TRBV29-1 and TRBJ1-2; perhaps TRBD1 as D (6 bases). The V end lost 7 bases, the J end lost 0 bases, and 12 bases lay between the germline ends. This CDR3 is 13 amino acids long. Germline V gene sequence: CDR1 SQVTM, CDR2 ANQGSEA. The DNA for the CDR3 is TGCAGCGCCATGACAGGAACTAACTATGGCTACACCTTC. As protein: CSAMTGTNYGYTF.

The chain combines TRBV6-2 or TRBV6-3 with TRBJ2-3; 9 bases fit TRBD2. The CDR3 contains 17 residues. Germline V lookup: CDR1 MNHEY, CDR2 SVGEGT. V shed 0 bases, J shed 4 bases, and the junction held 8 bases outside the gene matches. CDR3 region: CASSYSRTSVFADTQYF. The CDR3 bases are TGTGCCAGCAGTTACTCAAGGACTAGCGTGTTCGCAGATACGCAGTATTTT.

This clone was detected only once. The J gene is TRBJ1-1, the V gene TRBV19; D is unresolved. V was trimmed by 6 bases and J by 1 base, leaving 9 bases between them. Germline V CDR1 and CDR2: LNHDA, SQIVND (reference sequence). The CDR3 is made up of 13 amino acids. CDR3: CASSLGSNTEAFF. The CDR3 DNA sequence: TGTGCCAGTAGCCTAGGCTCGAACACTGAAGCTTTCTTT.

This rearrangement joins TRBV14 to TRBJ1-6; 7 bases are a match to TRBD1. V was clipped by 4 bases and J by 6 bases; unmatched bases: 6. CDR1 and CDR2 (germline): SGHDN, FVKESK. The CDR3 length is 15 residues. The chain's CDR3 is CASSPWTGRNSPLHF. In DNA, the CDR3 is TGTGCCAGCAGCCCGTGGACAGGTCGTAATTCACCCCTCCACTTT. Filled out from reference TRBV14 and TRBJ1-6, the complete variable domain reads EAGVTQFPSHSVIEKGQTVTLRCDPISGHDNLYWYRRVMGKEIKFLLHFVKESKQDESGMPNNRFLAERTGGTYSTLKVQPAELEDSGVYFCASSPWTGRNSPLHFGNGTRLTVT.

This chain uses TRBV3-1 (or the pseudogene TRBV3-2) with TRBJ1-2; D call uncertain. Trimming removed 5 bases at V and 8 bases at J, with 12 bases between. There are 12 residues in the CDR3. Per the germline V gene, CDR1 is LGHDT and CDR2 is YNNKEL (reference sequence). CDR3 sequence (DNA): TGTGCCAGCAGCGACCCGGGTTCCGGCTACACCTTC. It translates to CASSDPGSGYTF.

This sequence joins TRBV19 and TRBJ2-5; TRBD1 aligns across 9 bases. CDR1 is LNHDA and CDR2 is SQIVND in the germline V gene (reference sequence). The CDR3 has 17 amino acids. V lost 3 bases and J lost 2; bases outside the gene matches: 10. CDR3 sequence (DNA): TGTGCCAGTAGTATCGGGACAGGGTTTACCTCACAAGAGACCCAGTACTTC. Translated, it gives CASSIGTGFTSQETQYF.

The chain's CDR3 is CASSSGQPNTEAFF. CDR3 coding DNA: TGTGCCAGCAGCTCGGGACAACCGAACACTGAAGCTTTCTTT. The chain joins TRBV9 to TRBJ1-1; D perhaps matches TRBD1 (6 bases). CDR3 length: 14 residues. CDR1 SGDLS and CDR2 YYNGEE come from the germline V gene. Trimming removed 4 bases at V and 1 base at J, with 11 bases between.

The rearrangement joins TRBV7-2 to TRBJ1-1; no clear D. Germline V lookup: CDR1 SGHTA, CDR2 FQGNSA. This CDR3 region has 14 residues. Trimming removed 1 base at V and 4 bases at J, with 10 bases between. The CDR3 nucleotides read TGTGCCAGCAGCTTAGAAGAGATTGCCACTGAAGCTTTCTTT. Encoded protein: CASSLEEIATEAFF. The entire variable domain, with the rest obtained from reference TRBV7-2 and TRBJ1-1, is as follows: GAGVSQSPSNKVTEKGKDVELRCDPISGHTALYWYRQSLGQGLEFLIYFQGNSAPDKSGLPSDRFSAERTGGSVSTLTIQRTQQEDSAVYLCASSLEEIATEAFFGQGTRLTVV.

V gene TRBV9 combines with J gene TRBJ2-7, with D maybe TRBD1 (6 bases). The CDR3 totals 15 residues. The germline V and J ends were trimmed by 4 bases and 2 bases, with 16 bases remaining between them. Looked up from germline, CDR1 is SGDLS and CDR2 is YYNGEE. DNA for the CDR3: TGTGCCAGCAGCAATACAGGGATCCCAACCTACGAGCAGTACTTC. Its protein is CASSNTGIPTYEQYF.